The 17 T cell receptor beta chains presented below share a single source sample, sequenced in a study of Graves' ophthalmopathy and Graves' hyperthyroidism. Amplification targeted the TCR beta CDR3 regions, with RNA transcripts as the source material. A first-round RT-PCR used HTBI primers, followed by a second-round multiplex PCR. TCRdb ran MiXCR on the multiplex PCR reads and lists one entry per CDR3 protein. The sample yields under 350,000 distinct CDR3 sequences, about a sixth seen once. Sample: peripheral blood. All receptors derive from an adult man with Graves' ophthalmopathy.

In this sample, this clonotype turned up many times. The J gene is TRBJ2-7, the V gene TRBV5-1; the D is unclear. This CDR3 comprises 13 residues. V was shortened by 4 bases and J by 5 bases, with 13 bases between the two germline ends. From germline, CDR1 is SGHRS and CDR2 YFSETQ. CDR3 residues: CASSPFPTHEQYF. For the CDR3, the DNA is TGCGCCAGCAGCCCATTCCCCACCCACGAGCAGTACTTC.

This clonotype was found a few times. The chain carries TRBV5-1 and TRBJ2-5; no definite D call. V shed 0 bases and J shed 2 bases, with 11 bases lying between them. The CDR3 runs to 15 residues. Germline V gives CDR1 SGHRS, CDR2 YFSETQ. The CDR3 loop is CASSLGAHGQETQYF. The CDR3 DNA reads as TGCGCCAGCAGCTTGGGGGCCCATGGACAAGAGACCCAGTACTTC.

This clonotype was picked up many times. This CDR3 reads CASSGGTVGQPQHF. The CDR3 DNA reads TGTGCCAGCAGCGGAGGGACGGTGGGTCAGCCCCAGCATTTT. V and J are TRBV7-2 and TRBJ1-5, with a tentative D call TRBD1 (5 bases). CDR1 and CDR2 (germline): SGHTA, FQGNSA. The V and J ends lost 5 bases and 6 bases respectively, with 14 bases between them. The CDR3 is 14 amino acids.

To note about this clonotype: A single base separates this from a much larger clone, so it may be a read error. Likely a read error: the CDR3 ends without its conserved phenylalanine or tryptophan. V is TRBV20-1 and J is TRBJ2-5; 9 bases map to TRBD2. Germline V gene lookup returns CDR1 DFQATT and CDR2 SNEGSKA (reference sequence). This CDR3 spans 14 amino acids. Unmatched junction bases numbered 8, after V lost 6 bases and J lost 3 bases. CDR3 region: CSASSGRGEETQYS. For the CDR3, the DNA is TGCAGTGCCAGTAGCGGGAGAGGGGAAGAGACCCAGTACTCC.

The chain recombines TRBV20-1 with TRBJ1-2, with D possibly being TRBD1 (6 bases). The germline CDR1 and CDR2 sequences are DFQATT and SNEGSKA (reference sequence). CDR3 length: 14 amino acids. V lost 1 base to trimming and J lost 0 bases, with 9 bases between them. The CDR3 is CSARGTATNYGYTF. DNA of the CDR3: TGCAGTGCTAGAGGGACAGCAACTAACTATGGCTACACCTTC.

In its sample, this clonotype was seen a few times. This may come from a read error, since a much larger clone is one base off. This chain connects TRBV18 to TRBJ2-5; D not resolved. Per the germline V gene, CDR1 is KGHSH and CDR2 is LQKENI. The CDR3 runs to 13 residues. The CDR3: CASSPRMEETPYF. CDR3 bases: TGTGCCAGCTCACCCAGGATGGAAGAGACCCCGTACTTC.

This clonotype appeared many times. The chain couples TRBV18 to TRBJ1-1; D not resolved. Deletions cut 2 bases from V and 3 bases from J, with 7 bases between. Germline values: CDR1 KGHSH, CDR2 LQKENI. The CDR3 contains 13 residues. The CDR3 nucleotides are TGTGCCAGCTCACCAATGGGGTACACTGAAGCTTTCTTT. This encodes CASSPMGYTEAFF.

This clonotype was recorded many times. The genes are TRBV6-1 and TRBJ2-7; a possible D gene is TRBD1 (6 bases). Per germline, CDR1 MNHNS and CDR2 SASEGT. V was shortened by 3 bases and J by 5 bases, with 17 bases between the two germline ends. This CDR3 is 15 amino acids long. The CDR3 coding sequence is TGTGCCAGCAGTGACAGGGGCTTAGGCCCTGACGAGCAGTACTTC. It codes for CASSDRGLGPDEQYF.

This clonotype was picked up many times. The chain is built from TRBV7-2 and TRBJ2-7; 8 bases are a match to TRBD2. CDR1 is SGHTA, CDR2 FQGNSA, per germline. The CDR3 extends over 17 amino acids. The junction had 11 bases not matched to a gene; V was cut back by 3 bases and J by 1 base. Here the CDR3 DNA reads TGTGCCAGCAGCTTGCGGGGGGCGGGAGGCCGATCCTACGAGCAGTACTTC. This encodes CASSLRGAGGRSYEQYF.

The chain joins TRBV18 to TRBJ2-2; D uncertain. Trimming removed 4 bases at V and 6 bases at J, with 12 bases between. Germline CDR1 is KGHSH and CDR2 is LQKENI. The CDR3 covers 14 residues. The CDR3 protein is CASSRDSFPGELFF. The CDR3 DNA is TGTGCCAGCTCACGAGACTCCTTCCCCGGGGAGCTGTTTTTT.

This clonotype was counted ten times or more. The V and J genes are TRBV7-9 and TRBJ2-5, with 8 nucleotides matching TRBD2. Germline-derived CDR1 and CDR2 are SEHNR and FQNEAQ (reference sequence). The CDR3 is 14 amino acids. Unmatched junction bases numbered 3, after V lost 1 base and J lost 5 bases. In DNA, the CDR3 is TGTGCCAGCAGCTTAGGGACTAGCTTCGAGACCCAGTACTTC. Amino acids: CASSLGTSFETQYF.

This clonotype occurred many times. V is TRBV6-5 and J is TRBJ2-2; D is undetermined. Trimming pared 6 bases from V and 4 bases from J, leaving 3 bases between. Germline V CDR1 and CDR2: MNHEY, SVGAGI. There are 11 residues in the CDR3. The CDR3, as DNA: TGTGCCAGCAGGGCCACCGGGGAGCTGTTTTTT. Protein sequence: CASRATGELFF.

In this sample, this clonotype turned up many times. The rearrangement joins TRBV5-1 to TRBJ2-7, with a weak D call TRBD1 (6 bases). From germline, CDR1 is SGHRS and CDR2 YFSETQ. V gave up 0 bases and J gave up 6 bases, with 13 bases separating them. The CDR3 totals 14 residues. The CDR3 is CASSLDQGFVEQYF. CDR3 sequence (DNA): TGCGCCAGCAGCTTGGATCAGGGGTTCGTCGAGCAGTACTTC.

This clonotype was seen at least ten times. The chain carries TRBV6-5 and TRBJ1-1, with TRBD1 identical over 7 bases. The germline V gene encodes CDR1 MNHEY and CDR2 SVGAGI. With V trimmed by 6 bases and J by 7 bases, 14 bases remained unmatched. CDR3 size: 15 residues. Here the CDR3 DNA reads TGTGCCAGCAGCGCCGGGGACAGAGTGGGGAGTGAAGCTTTCTTT. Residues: CASSAGDRVGSEAFF.

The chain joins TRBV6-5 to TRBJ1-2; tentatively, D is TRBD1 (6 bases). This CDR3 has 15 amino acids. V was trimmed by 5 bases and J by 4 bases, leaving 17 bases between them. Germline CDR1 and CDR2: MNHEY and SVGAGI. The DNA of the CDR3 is TGTGCCAGCAGTACTACCGGACAGCCCAGCTATGGCTACACCTTC. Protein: CASSTTGQPSYGYTF.

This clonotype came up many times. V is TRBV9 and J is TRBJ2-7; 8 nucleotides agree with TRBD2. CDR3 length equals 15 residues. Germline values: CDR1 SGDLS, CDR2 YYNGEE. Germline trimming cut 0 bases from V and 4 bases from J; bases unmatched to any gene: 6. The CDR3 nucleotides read TGTGCCAGCAGCGTAGACGGGAGGGTATGGTACGAGCAGTACTTC. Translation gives CASSVDGRVWYEQYF.

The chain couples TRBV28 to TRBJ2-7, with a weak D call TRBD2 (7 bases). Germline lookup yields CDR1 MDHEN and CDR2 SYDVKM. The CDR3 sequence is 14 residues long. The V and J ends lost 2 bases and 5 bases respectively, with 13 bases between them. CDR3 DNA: TGTGCCAGCAGTTTAATAGGGGGGGGGCACGAGCAGTACTTC. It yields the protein CASSLIGGGHEQYF.